This is a list of T cell receptor beta chains from one sample in a study of OX40 agonist ivuxolimab in advanced cancers. Profiled with immunoSEQ multiplex PCR; TCRdb holds only in-frame clones, not every one. The sample contains approximately 35,000 clones, about 90% of which appear only once. The source material was CD4+ or CD8+ T cells sorted from blood, sampled in a trial of the OX40 agonist ivuxolimab. The receptors come from an adult with an advanced solid tumor such as melanoma, head and neck, liver or kidney cancer. Both conserved end residues are part of each CDR3. A D gene is named only where the DNA matches it firmly. The size field is filled for only some rows; it gives once, few, many or a size class.

once,.,TRBV7-6,TRBJ1-4,CASSGAHLPNEKLFF,TGTGCCAGCAGTGGGGCACACCTGCCTAATGAAAAACTGTTTTTT
.,.,TRBV7-9,TRBJ2-1,CAIPQAYNEQFF,TGTGCCATCCCTCAGGCTTACAATGAGCAGTTCTTC
.,TRBD2,TRBV7-9,TRBJ2-1,CASSSSGFSYNEQFF,TGTGCCAGCAGCTCTAGCGGGTTCTCCTACAATGAGCAGTTCTTC
.,.,TRBV7-9,TRBJ2-3,CASSLRSTGTDTQYF,TGTGCCAGCAGCTTAAGGTCGACGGGAACGGATACGCAGTATTTT
.,TRBD1,TRBV10-1,TRBJ2-7,CASSEGTGSYEQYF,TGCGCCAGCAGTGAAGGGACAGGTTCCTACGAGCAGTACTTC
.,.,TRBV7-2,TRBJ1-4,CASSPGTLLNEKLFF,TGTGCCAGCAGCCCCGGGACACTTCTTAATGAAAAACTGTTTTTT
.,.,TRBV28,TRBJ2-3,CASSLTGSRDTQYF,TGTGCCAGCAGTTTGACCGGGAGTAGGGATACGCAGTATTTT
.,.,TRBV13,TRBJ2-7,CASSFTGTARAYEQYF,TGTGCCAGCAGTTTCACCGGGACCGCACGCGCCTACGAGCAGTACTTC
.,.,TRBV2,TRBJ2-7,CASSGGQSSYEQYF,TGTGCCAGCAGTGGTGGACAGTCCTCCTACGAGCAGTACTTC
.,TRBD1,TRBV28,TRBJ2-3,CASSLEGASTDTQYF,TGTGCCAGCAGTTTAGAGGGGGCTAGCACAGATACGCAGTATTTT
.,.,TRBV7-9,TRBJ2-2,CASSQIGPVAGELFF,TGTGCCAGCAGCCAAATTGGACCCGTAGCGGGGGAGCTGTTTTTT
.,.,TRBV5-8,TRBJ2-3,CASSSSDTQYF,TGTGCCAGCAGTTCGTCAGATACGCAGTATTTT
.,.,TRBV4-3,TRBJ2-7,CASSQDGVSPQDEQYF,TGCGCCAGCAGCCAAGATGGGGTCTCCCCCCAGGACGAGCAGTACTTC
once,TRBD2,TRBV9,TRBJ2-1,CASSVALAGHNEQFF,TGTGCCAGCAGCGTAGCACTAGCGGGCCACAATGAGCAGTTCTTC
.,TRBD2,TRBV29-1,TRBJ2-7,CSVVLLSGGYEQYF,TGCAGCGTTGTCCTCCTTTCGGGGGGCTACGAGCAGTACTTC
.,.,TRBV19,TRBJ1-2,CASSPRTDLYGYTF,TGTGCCAGTAGCCCCCGGACGGACCTTTATGGCTACACCTTC
.,TRBD2,TRBV11-2,TRBJ2-5,CASSLVLTSDPGSQYF,TGTGCCAGCAGCTTAGTTTTGACTAGCGATCCAGGGTCCCAGTACTTC
.,.,TRBV9,TRBJ2-3,CASSVGGGRRDTQYF,TGTGCCAGCAGCGTAGGTGGTGGTAGGAGAGATACGCAGTATTTT
.,.,TRBV21-1,TRBJ2-5,CASSKGPWPSGGEETQYF,TGTGCCAGCAGCAAAGGCCCTTGGCCTAGCGGGGGAGAAGAGACCCAGTACTTC
.,.,TRBV2,TRBJ2-3,CASSETGGGTDTQYF,TGTGCCAGCAGTGAAACTGGAGGGGGCACAGATACGCAGTATTTT
.,.,TRBV7-9,TRBJ2-1,CASTPMTGKYYNEQFF,TGTGCCAGCACCCCCATGACTGGGAAATACTACAATGAGCAGTTCTTC
.,TRBD1,TRBV28,TRBJ1-2,CASSRQGADYGYTF,TGTGCCAGCAGCCGACAGGGGGCGGACTATGGCTACACCTTC
.,TRBD2,TRBV7-3,TRBJ2-1,CASSLTPLAGALNEQFF,TGTGCCAGCAGCTTAACCCCACTAGCGGGAGCCCTCAATGAGCAGTTCTTC
.,.,TRBV13,TRBJ2-6,CASSSRQALSGANVLTF,TGTGCCAGCAGCTCAAGACAGGCGCTCTCTGGGGCCAACGTCCTGACTTTC
.,.,TRBV28,TRBJ1-2,CATRQDNYGYTF,TGTGCCACCCGTCAGGATAACTATGGCTACACCTTC
.,.,TRBV6-5,TRBJ2-7,CASSLGGVYEQYF,TGTGCCAGCAGCCTCGGGGGAGTCTACGAGCAGTACTTC
.,TRBD1,TRBV5-4,TRBJ1-2,CASSTGQGRDYGYTF,TGTGCCAGCAGCACGGGACAGGGAAGGGACTATGGCTACACCTTC
.,.,TRBV27,TRBJ2-7,CASSFTSMGTYEQYF,TGTGCCAGCAGTTTTACCTCAATGGGGACCTACGAGCAGTACTTC
few,.,TRBV5-1,TRBJ2-6,CASSLDPPTSSGANVLTF,TGCGCCAGCAGCTTGGACCCTCCCACAAGCTCTGGGGCCAACGTCCTGACTTTC
.,.,TRBV6-5,TRBJ2-2,CASSYEGEWNTGELFF,TGTGCCAGCAGTTACGAAGGGGAGTGGAACACCGGGGAGCTGTTTTTT
.,TRBD1,TRBV25-1,TRBJ2-7,CASSATGRTYEQYF,TGTGCCAGCAGTGCGACAGGGCGAACCTACGAGCAGTACTTC
.,TRBD1,TRBV4-3,TRBJ1-2,CASSPSSTGDNYGYTF,TGCGCCAGCAGCCCCTCGTCCACAGGGGATAACTATGGCTACACCTTC
.,TRBD1,TRBV29-1,TRBJ2-1,CSASGQGGGHRSSYNEQFF,TGCAGCGCCTCGGGACAGGGAGGGGGACACAGGAGCTCCTACAATGAGCAGTTCTTC
.,TRBD2,TRBV6-5,TRBJ2-1,CASKSGSGSYNEQFF,TGTGCCAGCAAGTCGGGTAGCGGGAGTTACAATGAGCAGTTCTTC
.,.,TRBV5-1,TRBJ2-5,CASSLAAETQYF,TGCGCCAGCAGCTTGGCCGCTGAGACCCAGTACTTC
.,.,TRBV15,TRBJ2-6,CATSKGGGSGANVLTF,TGTGCCACCAGCAAAGGGGGGGGCTCTGGGGCCAACGTCCTGACTTTC
.,.,TRBV7-2,TRBJ2-7,CASSFWGYEQYF,TGTGCCAGCAGCTTTTGGGGATACGAGCAGTACTTC
.,.,TRBV4-3,TRBJ1-5,CASSQDFGYSNQPQHF,TGCGCCAGCAGCCAAGATTTCGGGTATAGCAATCAGCCCCAGCATTTT
.,TRBD2,TRBV20-1,TRBJ2-1,CSAISGSEQFF,TGCAGTGCTATTAGCGGGAGTGAGCAGTTCTTC
.,TRBD1,TRBV9,TRBJ2-7,CASSLGQGGYEQYF,TGTGCCAGCAGCTTAGGACAGGGGGGTTACGAGCAGTACTTC
.,TRBD1,TRBV2,TRBJ2-5,CASTIQGYQETQYF,TGTGCCAGCACCATACAGGGGTACCAAGAGACCCAGTACTTC
.,.,TRBV27,TRBJ2-7,CASSPTGTTFYEQYF,TGTGCCAGCAGTCCAACCGGGACAACGTTCTACGAGCAGTACTTC
.,.,TRBV27,TRBJ1-1,CASIMNTEAFF,TGTGCCAGCATCATGAACACTGAAGCTTTCTTT
.,TRBD2,TRBV29-1,TRBJ2-7,CSVAGPYEQYF,TGCAGCGTAGCGGGGCCGTACGAGCAGTACTTC
.,TRBD2,TRBV28,TRBJ2-7,CASSFIQGTSGSLKQYF,TGTGCCAGCAGTTTCATCCAAGGGACTAGCGGGAGTTTAAAGCAGTACTTC
.,TRBD2,TRBV7-8,TRBJ2-7,CASRGGNEQYF,TGTGCCAGCCGGGGGGGAAATGAGCAGTACTTC
.,.,TRBV27,TRBJ2-1,CASSLSQVTYNEQFF,TGTGCCAGCAGTTTATCACAGGTGACCTACAATGAGCAGTTCTTC
.,.,TRBV6-5,TRBJ2-3,CASSYSKRDTQYF,TGTGCCAGCAGTTACTCGAAGCGAGATACGCAGTATTTT
.,TRBD1,TRBV4-3,TRBJ2-7,CASSPEGTGSYEQYF,TGCGCCAGCAGCCCTGAGGGGACAGGTTCCTACGAGCAGTACTTC
.,.,TRBV5-6,TRBJ2-6,CASSPESSGANVLTF,TGTGCCAGCAGCCCGGAAAGCTCTGGGGCCAACGTCCTGACTTTC
.,TRBD2,TRBV7-6,TRBJ2-7,CASSLATSDVSYEQYF,TGTGCCAGCAGCTTGGCTACTAGCGACGTCTCCTACGAGCAGTACTTC
.,TRBD2,TRBV5-5,TRBJ2-2,CASSFTAGLAGFIGELFF,TGTGCCAGCAGCTTCACCGCCGGCCTAGCGGGATTCATCGGGGAGCTGTTTTTT
.,.,TRBV5-6,TRBJ2-2,CASSWDSGAGELFF,TGTGCCAGCAGCTGGGACAGCGGGGCCGGGGAGCTGTTTTTT
once,TRBD2,TRBV7-9,TRBJ2-3,CASTLAGISTDTQYF,TGTGCCAGCACCCTAGCGGGAATTAGCACAGATACGCAGTATTTT
.,TRBD1,TRBV10-2,TRBJ1-4,CASTRTGEKLFF,TGCGCCAGCACAAGGACAGGCGAAAAACTGTTTTTT
.,TRBD2,TRBV11-2,TRBJ2-7,CASSLGGNEQYF,TGTGCCAGCAGCTTGGGAGGGAACGAGCAGTACTTC
.,.,TRBV5-4,TRBJ2-3,CASSLVGSLVGAGADTQYF,TGTGCCAGCAGCTTGGTAGGGTCTCTAGTGGGGGCTGGGGCAGATACGCAGTATTTT
.,TRBD2,TRBV29-1,TRBJ2-7,CSVLAGGLYEQYF,TGCAGCGTTTTAGCGGGAGGTCTTTACGAGCAGTACTTC
.,.,TRBV19,TRBJ2-7,CASSYGREQYF,TGTGCCAGTAGTTACGGCAGAGAGCAGTACTTC